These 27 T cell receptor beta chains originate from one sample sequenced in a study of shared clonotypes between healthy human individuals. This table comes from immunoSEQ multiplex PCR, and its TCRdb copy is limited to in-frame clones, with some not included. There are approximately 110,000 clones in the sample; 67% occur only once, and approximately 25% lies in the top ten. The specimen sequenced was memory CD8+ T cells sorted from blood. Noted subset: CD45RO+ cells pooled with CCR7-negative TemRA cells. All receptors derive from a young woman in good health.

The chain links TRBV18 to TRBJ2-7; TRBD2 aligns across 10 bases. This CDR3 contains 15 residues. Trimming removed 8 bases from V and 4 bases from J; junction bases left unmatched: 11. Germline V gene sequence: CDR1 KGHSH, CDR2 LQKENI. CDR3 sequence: CASQGDSGRSYEQYF. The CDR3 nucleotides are TGTGCCAGCCAAGGGGATAGCGGGAGGTCTTACGAGCAGTACTTC.

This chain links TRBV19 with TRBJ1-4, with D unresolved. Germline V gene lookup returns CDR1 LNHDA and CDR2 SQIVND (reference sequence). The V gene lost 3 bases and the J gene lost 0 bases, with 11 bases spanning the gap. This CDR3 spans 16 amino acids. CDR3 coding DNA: TGTGCCAGTAGTATTATCCACGGGGCAACTAATGAAAAACTGTTTTTT. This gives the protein CASSIIHGATNEKLFF. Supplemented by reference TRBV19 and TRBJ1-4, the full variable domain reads DGGITQSPKYLFRKEGQNVTLSCEQNLNHDAMYWYRQDPGQGLRLIYYSQIVNDFQKGDIAEGYSVSREKKESFPLTVTSAQKNPTAFYLCASSIIHGATNEKLFFGSGTQLSVL.

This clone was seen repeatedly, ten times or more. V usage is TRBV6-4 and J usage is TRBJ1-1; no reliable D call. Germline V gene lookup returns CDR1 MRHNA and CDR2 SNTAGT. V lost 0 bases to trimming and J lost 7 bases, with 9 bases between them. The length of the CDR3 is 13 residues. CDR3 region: CASSDSERGEAFF. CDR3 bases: TGTGCCAGCAGTGACTCGGAGCGGGGTGAAGCTTTCTTT.

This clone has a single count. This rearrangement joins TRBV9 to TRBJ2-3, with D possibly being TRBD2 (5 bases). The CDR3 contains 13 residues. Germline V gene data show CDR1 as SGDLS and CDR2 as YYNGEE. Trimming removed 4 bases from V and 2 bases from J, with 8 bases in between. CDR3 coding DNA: TGTGCCAGCAGCTCCGGACTCACAGATACGCAGTATTTT. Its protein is CASSSGLTDTQYF. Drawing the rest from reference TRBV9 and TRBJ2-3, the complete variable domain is DSGVTQTPKHLITATGQRVTLRCSPRSGDLSVYWYQQSLDQGLQFLIQYYNGEERAKGNILERFSAQQFPDLHSELNLSSLELGDSALYFCASSSGLTDTQYFGPGTRLTVL.

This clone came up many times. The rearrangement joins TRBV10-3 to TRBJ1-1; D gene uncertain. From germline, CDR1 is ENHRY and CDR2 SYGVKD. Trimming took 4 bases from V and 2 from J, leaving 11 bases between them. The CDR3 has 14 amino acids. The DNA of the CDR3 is TGTGCCATCAGTGCCTTCGGCTTTAACACTGAAGCTTTCTTT. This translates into CAISAFGFNTEAFF.

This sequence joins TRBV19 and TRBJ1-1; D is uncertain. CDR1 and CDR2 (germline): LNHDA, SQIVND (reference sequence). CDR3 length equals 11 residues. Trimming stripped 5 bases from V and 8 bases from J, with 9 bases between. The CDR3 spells CASSVGREAFF. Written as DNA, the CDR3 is TGTGCCAGTAGTGTGGGCAGGGAAGCTTTCTTT.

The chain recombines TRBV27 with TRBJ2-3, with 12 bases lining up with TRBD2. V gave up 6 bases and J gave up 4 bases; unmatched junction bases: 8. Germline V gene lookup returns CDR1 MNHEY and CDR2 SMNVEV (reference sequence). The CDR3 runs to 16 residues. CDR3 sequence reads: CASSPRLAGVADTQYF. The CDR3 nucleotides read TGTGCCAGCAGCCCCCGACTAGCGGGAGTTGCAGATACGCAGTATTTT.

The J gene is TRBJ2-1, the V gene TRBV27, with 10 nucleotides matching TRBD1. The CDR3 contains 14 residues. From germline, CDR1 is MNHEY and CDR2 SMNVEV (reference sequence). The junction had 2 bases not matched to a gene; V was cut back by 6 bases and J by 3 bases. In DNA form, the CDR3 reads TGTGCCAGCAGCGGGACAGGGGTCTACAATGAGCAGTTCTTC. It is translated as CASSGTGVYNEQFF.

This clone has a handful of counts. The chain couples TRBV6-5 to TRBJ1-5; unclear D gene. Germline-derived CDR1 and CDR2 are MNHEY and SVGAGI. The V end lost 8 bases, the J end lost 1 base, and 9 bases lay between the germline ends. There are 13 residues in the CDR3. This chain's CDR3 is CASERRSNQPQHF. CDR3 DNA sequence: TGTGCCAGCGAGAGGCGGAGCAATCAGCCCCAGCATTTT.

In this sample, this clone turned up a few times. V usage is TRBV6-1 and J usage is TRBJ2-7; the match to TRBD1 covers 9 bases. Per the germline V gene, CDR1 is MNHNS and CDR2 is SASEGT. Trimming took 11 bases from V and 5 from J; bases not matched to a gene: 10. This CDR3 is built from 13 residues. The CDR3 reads CACRGTGIHEQYF. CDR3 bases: TGTGCCTGCCGGGGGACAGGGATCCACGAGCAGTACTTC.

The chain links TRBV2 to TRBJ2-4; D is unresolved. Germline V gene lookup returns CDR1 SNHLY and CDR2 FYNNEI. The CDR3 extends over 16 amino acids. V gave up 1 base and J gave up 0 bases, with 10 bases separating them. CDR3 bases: TGTGCCAGCAGTGAAGTGGTTTTCGTAGCCAAAAACATTCAGTACTTC. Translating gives CASSEVVFVAKNIQYF. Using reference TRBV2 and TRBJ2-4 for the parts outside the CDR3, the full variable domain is EPEVTQTPSHQVTQMGQEVILRCVPISNHLYFYWYRQILGQKVEFLVSFYNNEISEKSEIFDDQFSVERPDGSNFTLKIRSTKLEDSAMYFCASSEVVFVAKNIQYFGAGTRLSVL.

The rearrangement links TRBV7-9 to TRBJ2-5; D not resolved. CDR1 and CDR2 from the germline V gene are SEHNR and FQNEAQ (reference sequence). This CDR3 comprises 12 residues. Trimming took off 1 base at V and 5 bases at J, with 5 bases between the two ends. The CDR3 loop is CASSLGAETQYF. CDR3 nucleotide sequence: TGTGCCAGCAGCTTAGGGGCGGAGACCCAGTACTTC.

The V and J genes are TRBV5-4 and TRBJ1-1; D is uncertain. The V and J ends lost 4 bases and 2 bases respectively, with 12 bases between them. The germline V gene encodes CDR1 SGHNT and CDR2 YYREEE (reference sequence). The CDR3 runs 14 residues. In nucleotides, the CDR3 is TGTGCCAGCAGCCGGCTCGCGGTTAACACTGAAGCTTTCTTT. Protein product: CASSRLAVNTEAFF.

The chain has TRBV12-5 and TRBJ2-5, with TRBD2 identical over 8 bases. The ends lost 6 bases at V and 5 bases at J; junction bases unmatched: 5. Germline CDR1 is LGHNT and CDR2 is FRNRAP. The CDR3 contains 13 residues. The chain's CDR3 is CASGPGLVETQYF. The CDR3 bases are TGTGCTAGTGGACCGGGACTAGTCGAGACCCAGTACTTC.

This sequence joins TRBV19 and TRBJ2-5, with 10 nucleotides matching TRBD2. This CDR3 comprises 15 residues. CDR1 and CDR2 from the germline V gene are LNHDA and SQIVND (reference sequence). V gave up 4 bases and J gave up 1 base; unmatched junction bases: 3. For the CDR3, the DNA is TGTGCCAGTAGTACCCTAGCGGGGGCCCAAGAGACCCAGTACTTC. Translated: CASSTLAGAQETQYF.

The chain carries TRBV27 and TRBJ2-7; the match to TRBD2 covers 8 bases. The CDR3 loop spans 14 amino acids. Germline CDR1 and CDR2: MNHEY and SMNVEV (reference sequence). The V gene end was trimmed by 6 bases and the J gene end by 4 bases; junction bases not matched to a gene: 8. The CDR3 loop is CASRKLAGAYEQYF. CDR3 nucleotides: TGTGCCAGCAGAAAGCTAGCGGGCGCTTACGAGCAGTACTTC.

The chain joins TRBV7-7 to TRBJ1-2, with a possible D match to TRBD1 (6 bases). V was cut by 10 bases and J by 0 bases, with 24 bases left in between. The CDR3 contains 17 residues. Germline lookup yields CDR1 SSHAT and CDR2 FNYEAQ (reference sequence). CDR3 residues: CATPLGGAALANYGYTF. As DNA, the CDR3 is TGTGCCACTCCCCTTGGGGGGGCCGCATTAGCTAACTATGGCTACACCTTC.

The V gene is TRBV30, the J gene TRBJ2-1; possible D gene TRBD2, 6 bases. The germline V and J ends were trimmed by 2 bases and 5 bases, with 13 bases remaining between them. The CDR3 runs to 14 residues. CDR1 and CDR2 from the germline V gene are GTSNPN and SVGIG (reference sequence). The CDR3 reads CAWSFTSPNNEQFF. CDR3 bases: TGTGCCTGGAGTTTTACTAGCCCGAACAATGAGCAGTTCTTC.

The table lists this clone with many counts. CDR3 sequence reads: CASSQVSGSEKTQYF. DNA for the CDR3: TGCGCCAGCAGCCAAGTAAGCGGGAGTGAAAAGACCCAGTACTTC. The chain joins TRBV4-1 to TRBJ2-5; 8 bases match TRBD2. V gave up 1 base and J gave up 6 bases; unmatched junction bases: 7. In germline, CDR1 is MGHRA, CDR2 YSYEKL. This CDR3 contains 15 residues.

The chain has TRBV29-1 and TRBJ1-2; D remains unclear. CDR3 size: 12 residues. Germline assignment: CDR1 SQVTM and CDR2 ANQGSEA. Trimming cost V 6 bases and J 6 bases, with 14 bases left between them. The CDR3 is CSVAFRWDGYTF. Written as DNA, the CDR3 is TGCAGCGTAGCTTTTCGGTGGGATGGCTACACCTTC.

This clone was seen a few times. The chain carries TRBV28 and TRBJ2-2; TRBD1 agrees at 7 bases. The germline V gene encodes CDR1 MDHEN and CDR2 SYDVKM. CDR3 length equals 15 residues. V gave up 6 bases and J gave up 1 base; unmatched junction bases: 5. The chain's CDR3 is CASSYRQGNTGELFF. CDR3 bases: TGTGCCAGCAGCTATCGACAGGGGAACACCGGGGAGCTGTTTTTT.

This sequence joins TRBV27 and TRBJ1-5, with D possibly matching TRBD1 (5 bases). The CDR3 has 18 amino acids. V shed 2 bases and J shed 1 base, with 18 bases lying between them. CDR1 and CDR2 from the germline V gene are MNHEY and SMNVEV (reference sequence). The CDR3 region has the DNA TGTGCCAGCAGTTTAATCTCACAGGTAGGGATGAGCAATCAGCCCCAGCATTTT. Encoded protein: CASSLISQVGMSNQPQHF.

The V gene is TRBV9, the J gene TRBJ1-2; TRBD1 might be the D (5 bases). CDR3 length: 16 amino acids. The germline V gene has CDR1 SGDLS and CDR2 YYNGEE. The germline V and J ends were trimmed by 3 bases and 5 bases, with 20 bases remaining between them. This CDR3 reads CASSGLFGASGYGYTF. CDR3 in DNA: TGTGCCAGCAGCGGCCTTTTCGGGGCGAGTGGGTATGGCTACACCTTC.

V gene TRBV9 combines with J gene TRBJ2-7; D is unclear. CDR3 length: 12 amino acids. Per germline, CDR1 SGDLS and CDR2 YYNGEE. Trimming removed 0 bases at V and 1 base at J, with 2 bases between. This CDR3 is CASSVVSYEQYF. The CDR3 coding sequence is TGTGCCAGCAGCGTAGTTTCCTACGAGCAGTACTTC.

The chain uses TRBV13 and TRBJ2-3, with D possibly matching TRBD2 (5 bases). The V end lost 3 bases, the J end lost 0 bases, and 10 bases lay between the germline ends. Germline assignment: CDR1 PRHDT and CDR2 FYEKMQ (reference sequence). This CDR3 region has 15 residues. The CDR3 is CASSFNGISTDTQYF. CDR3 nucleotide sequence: TGTGCCAGCAGCTTTAACGGGATTAGCACAGATACGCAGTATTTT.

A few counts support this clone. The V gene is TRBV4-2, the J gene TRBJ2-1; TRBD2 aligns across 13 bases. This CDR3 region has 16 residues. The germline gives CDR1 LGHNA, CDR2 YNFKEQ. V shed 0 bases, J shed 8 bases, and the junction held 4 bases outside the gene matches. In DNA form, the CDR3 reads TGTGCCAGCAGCCAAGAGAGGACTAGCGGGAGTTATGAGCAGTTCTTC. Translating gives CASSQERTSGSYEQFF.

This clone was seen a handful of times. The CDR3 nucleotides read TGTGCCAGCAGCTTGACCTACGAGCAGTACTTC. Amino acid sequence: CASSLTYEQYF. The chain carries TRBV7-9 and TRBJ2-7, with D unclear. CDR3 size: 11 residues. Trimming left V 3 bases short and J 2 bases short, with 2 bases between. Germline values: CDR1 SEHNR, CDR2 FQNEAQ (reference sequence).